The 25 T cell receptor beta chains below were found in one sample sequenced in a study of blood T cell repertoires in COVID-19. The data were produced by immunoSEQ multiplex PCR, yet TCRdb's version contains in-frame clones alone and is incomplete. This sample has about 340,000 clones, with approximately 82% found just once. Material for sequencing was peripheral blood. The source of these receptors is a man aged 25 to 40 with active or convalescent COVID-19.

The CDR3 spells CASTGTEGAAGNTIYF. DNA of the CDR3: TGTGCCAGCACCGGAACGGAGGGGGCTGCTGGAAACACCATATATTTT. The genes are TRBV7-9 and TRBJ1-3; 7 positions match TRBD1. Unmatched junction bases numbered 11, after V lost 7 bases and J lost 2 bases. CDR3 length equals 16 residues. Germline CDR1 SEHNR, CDR2 FQNEAQ (reference sequence).

The chain has TRBV15 and TRBJ1-5; perhaps TRBD1 as D (6 bases). Germline V CDR1 and CDR2: LNHNV, YYDKDF (reference sequence). The CDR3 runs 14 residues. With 3 bases removed from V and 3 bases from J, the gap between germline ends came to 9 bases. Here the CDR3 DNA reads TGTGCCACCAGCAGTTGGGACATCAATCAGCCCCAGCATTTT. It yields the protein CATSSWDINQPQHF.

V gene TRBV4-1 combines with J gene TRBJ1-3; weak D call: TRBD1 (5 bases). This CDR3 has 16 amino acids. CDR1 is MGHRA, CDR2 YSYEKL, per germline. Between the trimmed V and J ends, which lost 1 base and 5 bases, there was a span of 15 bases. The CDR3 spells CASSQVWGGRRNTIYF. CDR3 bases: TGCGCCAGCAGCCAAGTCTGGGGGGGACGTAGAAACACCATATATTTT.

This chain links TRBV5-1 with TRBJ2-2, with 15 bases that match TRBD2. Per the germline V gene, CDR1 is SGHRS and CDR2 is YFSETQ. Trimming took 4 bases from V and 0 from J; bases not matched to a gene: 4. The CDR3 extends over 18 amino acids. The CDR3 region has the DNA TGCGCCAGCAGCACGGGACTAGCGGGGGGCCCGAACACCGGGGAGCTGTTTTTT. This translates into CASSTGLAGGPNTGELFF.

V usage is TRBV28 and J usage is TRBJ2-6, with TRBD1 matching over 7 bases. Germline CDR1 and CDR2: MDHEN and SYDVKM. This CDR3 is built from 16 residues. Trimming took 6 bases from V and 1 from J; bases not matched to a gene: 6. CDR3 coding DNA: TGTGCCAGCAGCCAAGACAGGGCTTCTGGGGCCAACGTCCTGACTTTC. Translated, it gives CASSQDRASGANVLTF.

The J gene is TRBJ2-3, the V gene TRBV4-3; no definite D call. CDR1 is LGHNA and CDR2 is YSLEER in the germline V gene. CDR3 length: 14 amino acids. V lost 0 bases to trimming and J lost 2 bases, with 6 bases between them. The CDR3 DNA reads as TGCGCCAGCAGCCAAGAGGCAAACACAGATACGCAGTATTTT. This gives the protein CASSQEANTDTQYF.

The chain combines TRBV7-2 with TRBJ2-4; tentative D call: TRBD1 (6 bases). V shed 5 bases and J shed 4 bases, with 15 bases lying between them. There are 15 residues in the CDR3. Germline V lookup: CDR1 SGHTA, CDR2 FQGNSA. In DNA form, the CDR3 reads TGTGCCAGCAGCCCACCCGGCAGGGGTAAAAACATTCAGTACTTC. Translating gives CASSPPGRGKNIQYF.

In this sample, this clone turned up a few times. For the CDR3, the DNA is TGTGCCAGCTCTCCGGACTCGGGAAACACCATATATTTT. Its protein product is CASSPDSGNTIYF. The V call is TRBV18, the J call TRBJ1-3; D call uncertain. V gave up 6 bases and J gave up 4 bases, with 10 bases separating them. Germline CDR1 reads KGHSH; CDR2 reads LQKENI. The CDR3 is made up of 13 amino acids.

The chain recombines TRBV3-1 (or the pseudogene TRBV3-2) with TRBJ2-3; 10 nucleotides align to TRBD2. Germline trimming cut 2 bases from V and 5 bases from J; bases unmatched to any gene: 10. This CDR3 spans 17 amino acids. Germline V gives CDR1 LGHDT, CDR2 YNNKEL (reference sequence). The CDR3 loop is CASSQPSLAGAGDTQYF. In nucleotides, the CDR3 is TGTGCCAGCAGCCAACCCTCTCTAGCGGGGGCGGGAGATACGCAGTATTTT.

This chain's CDR3 is CASSVNEKLFF. For the CDR3, the DNA is TGTGCCAGCAGCGTGAATGAAAAACTGTTTTTT. This chain uses TRBV6-1 with TRBJ1-4; D is unresolved. The CDR3 runs 11 residues. Germline V lookup: CDR1 MNHNS, CDR2 SASEGT. V dropped 6 bases and J dropped 5 bases, with 4 bases sitting between them.

This rearrangement joins TRBV4-3 to TRBJ2-7; 12 bases agree with TRBD2. CDR1 is LGHNA and CDR2 is YSLEER in the germline V gene. The J segment lost 2 bases and the V segment lost 1 base, leaving 3 bases of the junction unmatched. The CDR3 length is 16 residues. The CDR3: CASSQGTSGATYEQYF. The CDR3 bases are TGCGCCAGCAGCCAAGGGACTAGCGGGGCCACCTACGAGCAGTACTTC.

J is TRBJ2-3 and V is TRBV19; TRBD2 might be the D (6 bases). CDR1 is LNHDA, CDR2 SQIVND, per germline (reference sequence). This CDR3 is 13 amino acids long. V gave up 8 bases and J gave up 6 bases, with 15 bases separating them. The CDR3 loop is CASHPPGADTQYF. The CDR3 DNA is TGTGCCAGTCACCCCCCGGGAGCTGATACGCAGTATTTT.

This sequence joins TRBV4-1 and TRBJ2-7; weak D call: TRBD1 (5 bases). Germline V CDR1 and CDR2: MGHRA, YSYEKL. The length of the CDR3 is 15 residues. V shed 3 bases and J shed 5 bases, with 17 bases lying between them. DNA of the CDR3: TGCGCCAGCAGCCACGAAACAGGCCAACTTAACGAGCAGTACTTC. As protein: CASSHETGQLNEQYF.

This clone was detected only a few times. The rearrangement uses TRBV10-3 and TRBJ2-7, with 10 bases fitting TRBD2. This CDR3 contains 14 residues. CDR1 and CDR2 (germline): ENHRY, SYGVKD. With 7 bases clipped from V and 0 bases from J, the junction kept 3 bases outside the gene matches. CDR3 in DNA: TGTGCCATCAAGCTAGCGGGGGACTCCTACGAGCAGTACTTC. Translating gives CAIKLAGDSYEQYF.

V gene TRBV7-2 combines with J gene TRBJ2-7; 7 positions agree with TRBD1. CDR1 and CDR2 from the germline V gene are SGHTA and FQGNSA. V was clipped by 5 bases and J by 2 bases; unmatched bases: 9. The CDR3 covers 15 residues. CDR3 nucleotide sequence: TGTGCCAGCAGCGAACAATGGGGACAGACCTACGAGCAGTACTTC. As protein: CASSEQWGQTYEQYF.

The rearrangement joins TRBV5-6 to TRBJ1-5, with D possibly TRBD1 on 5 matching bases. CDR1 SGHDT and CDR2 YYEEEE come from the germline V gene. The CDR3 totals 18 residues. Trimming took off 3 bases at V and 4 bases at J, with 23 bases between the two ends. The CDR3 is CASSSHLDYPGGNQPQHF. The CDR3 region has the DNA TGTGCCAGCAGCTCCCATTTAGACTACCCGGGGGGGAATCAGCCCCAGCATTTT.

J is TRBJ1-1 and V is TRBV24-1; D is possibly TRBD1 (5 bases). CDR1 is KGHDR and CDR2 is SFDVKD in the germline V gene. Deletions cut 7 bases from V and 3 bases from J, with 17 bases between. This CDR3 spans 15 amino acids. CDR3 region: CATRPSGGSDTEAFF. The CDR3 DNA is TGTGCCACCAGGCCAAGTGGGGGGTCGGACACTGAAGCTTTCTTT.

This clone was seen more than once but under ten times. The V and J genes are TRBV11-1 and TRBJ2-2; D is possibly TRBD1 (5 bases). Trimming stripped 0 bases from V and 2 bases from J, with 7 bases between. Germline CDR1 reads SGHAT; CDR2 reads FQDESV (reference sequence). There are 15 residues in the CDR3. CDR3 sequence reads: CASSLAGRNTGELFF. The CDR3 region has the DNA TGTGCCAGCAGCTTAGCGGGGCGAAACACCGGGGAGCTGTTTTTT. Full variable domain (rest looked up from reference TRBV11-1 and TRBJ2-2): EAEVAQSPRYKITEKSQAVAFWCDPISGHATLYWYRQILGQGPELLVQFQDESVVDDSQLPKDRFSAERLKGVDSTLKIQPAELGDSAMYLCASSLAGRNTGELFFGEGSRLTVL.

The genes are TRBV11-2 and TRBJ2-1; D not resolved. The length of the CDR3 is 14 residues. V was trimmed by 0 bases and J by 3 bases, leaving 6 bases between them. The germline V gene encodes CDR1 SGHAT and CDR2 FQNNGV. The CDR3 DNA reads TGTGCCAGCAGCTTAGACCGCAGCTACAATGAGCAGTTCTTC. Protein: CASSLDRSYNEQFF. Variable domain in full (rest from reference TRBV11-2 and TRBJ2-1): EAGVAQSPRYKIIEKRQSVAFWCNPISGHATLYWYQQILGQGPKLLIQFQNNGVVDDSQLPKDRFSAERLKGVDSTLKIQPAKLEDSAVYLCASSLDRSYNEQFFGPGTRLTVL.

V is TRBV30 and J is TRBJ1-5; no clear D. Between the trimmed V and J ends, which lost 1 base and 9 bases, there was a span of 16 bases. This CDR3 is 14 amino acids long. Germline V CDR1 and CDR2: GTSNPN, SVGIG (reference sequence). This chain's CDR3 is CAWSARRPPAPQHF. The DNA for the CDR3 is TGTGCCTGGAGTGCCCGGAGGCCCCCCGCGCCCCAGCATTTT. Full variable domain (missing parts from reference TRBV30 and TRBJ1-5): SQTIHQWPATLVQPVGSPLSLECTVEGTSNPNLYWYRQAAGRGLQLLFYSVGIGQISSEVPQNLSASRPQDRQFILSSKKLLLSDSGFYLCAWSARRPPAPQHFGDGTRLSIL.

CDR3 DNA: TGTGCCAGCAGCCCTTCATCCGGACTAGCGGGAGGGCCTGTTGAGCAGTTCTTC. Translating gives CASSPSSGLAGGPVEQFF. This rearrangement joins TRBV5-4 to TRBJ2-1; TRBD2 matches at 15 bases. The CDR3 is 18 residues long. The trim removed 4 bases at V and 9 bases at J, leaving 14 bases unmatched. Germline V gene sequence: CDR1 SGHNT, CDR2 YYREEE (reference sequence).

The J gene is TRBJ1-6, the V gene TRBV12-3 or TRBV12-4, with D perhaps TRBD1 (5 bases). V was trimmed by 3 bases and J by 10 bases, leaving 7 bases between them. This CDR3 is 12 amino acids long. The CDR3 nucleotides read TGTGCCAGCAGTTTGGGGCCATCACCCCTCCACTTT. Translation: CASSLGPSPLHF.

The rearrangement links TRBV7-3 to TRBJ1-2, with TRBD1 identical over 7 bases. CDR1 is SGHTA and CDR2 is FQGTGA in the germline V gene. This CDR3 has 15 amino acids. Trimming cost V 5 bases and J 5 bases; bases outside gene matches: 11. In DNA, the CDR3 is TGTGCCAGCAGCCCCAGCGGACAGGACCCTTATGGCTACACCTTC. Its protein is CASSPSGQDPYGYTF.

The chain carries TRBV19 and TRBJ2-7, with 7 bases matching TRBD1. Germline V CDR1 and CDR2: LNHDA, SQIVND (reference sequence). The CDR3 spans 15 residues. The trim removed 5 bases at V and 0 bases at J, leaving 7 bases unmatched. CDR3 loop: CASSGWTGLSYEQYF. CDR3 coding DNA: TGTGCCAGTAGTGGGTGGACAGGCCTCTCCTACGAGCAGTACTTC.

The genes are TRBV4-1 and TRBJ2-7; the D gene is possibly TRBD1 (6 bases). CDR1 and CDR2 from the germline V gene are MGHRA and YSYEKL. V dropped 2 bases and J dropped 1 base, with 9 bases sitting between them. This CDR3 comprises 14 residues. CDR3: CASSQRQGSYEQYF. In nucleotides, the CDR3 is TGCGCCAGCAGCCAACGGCAGGGGTCCTACGAGCAGTACTTC.